This entry lists 7 T cell receptor beta chains sequenced from one sample in a study of shared clonotypes between healthy human individuals. Sequenced by immunoSEQ multiplex PCR; TCRdb stores in-frame clones only, minus some. The sample has about 510,000 clones, 60% to 80% seen once. Sequenced input: PBMCs. All receptors come from a woman in her forties in good health. Some clones in this sample may be carry-over from other donors' samples.

The chain employs TRBV20-1 and TRBJ1-5, with D hard to call. This CDR3 comprises 11 residues. V dropped 6 bases and J dropped 11 bases, with 14 bases sitting between them. Germline values: CDR1 DFQATT, CDR2 SNEGSKA (reference sequence). The CDR3 loop is CSASLLNSQHF. The CDR3 DNA is TGCAGTGCCAGTTTACTCAATTCCCAGCATTTT.

The chain employs TRBV10-3 and TRBJ2-5; 9 nucleotides match TRBD2. J was trimmed by 5 bases and V by 2 bases; bases with no gene match: 15. CDR1 and CDR2 (germline): ENHRY, SYGVKD. The CDR3 is made up of 18 amino acids. The DNA for the CDR3 is TGTGCCATCAGTGAGAGGGCTAGCGGGGCCAGCTCGTATGAGACCCAGTACTTC. Encoded protein: CAISERASGASSYETQYF.

This rearrangement joins TRBV2 to TRBJ2-3; the D is unclear. The CDR3 runs 13 residues. From germline, CDR1 is SNHLY and CDR2 FYNNEI. Trimming took 9 bases from V and 0 from J, leaving 10 bases between them. CDR3 nucleotides: TGTGCCAGGAAGGGCGATAGCACAGATACGCAGTATTTT. This translates into CARKGDSTDTQYF.

The chain is built from TRBV7-9 and TRBJ2-2; a weak D match, TRBD1 (6 bases). Per the germline V gene, CDR1 is SEHNR and CDR2 is FQNEAQ (reference sequence). Trimming shortened V by 3 bases and J by 0 bases, and 14 bases separated the two germline ends. The CDR3 length is 17 residues. CDR3 sequence reads: CASSFPSRTANTGELFF. The CDR3 coding sequence is TGTGCCAGCAGCTTCCCGTCTAGGACAGCGAACACCGGGGAGCTGTTTTTT.

This clone showed up just a few times. This chain uses TRBV14 with TRBJ1-1; tentatively, D is TRBD1 (5 bases). Germline V gives CDR1 SGHDN, CDR2 FVKESK. The CDR3 totals 16 residues. Trimming took 1 base from V and 3 from J, leaving 15 bases between them. The CDR3 region has the DNA TGTGCCAGCAGCCAAGGAGGGGCGCGTGTTGACACTGAAGCTTTCTTT. Its translation: CASSQGGARVDTEAFF.

This clone has only a few counts. The rearrangement joins TRBV30 to TRBJ1-2; 8 positions match TRBD1. The CDR3 length is 13 residues. The ends lost 3 bases at V and 5 bases at J; junction bases unmatched: 5. The germline CDR1 and CDR2 sequences are GTSNPN and SVGIG (reference sequence). CDR3 region: CAWSGDRQYGYTF. The CDR3 DNA reads TGTGCCTGGAGCGGGGACAGGCAGTATGGCTACACCTTC.

This chain joins TRBV9 and TRBJ2-1; D is perhaps TRBD2 (6 bases). Germline assignment: CDR1 SGDLS and CDR2 YYNGEE. The V gene lost 3 bases and the J gene lost 5 bases, with 18 bases spanning the gap. This CDR3 region has 16 residues. The CDR3 coding sequence is TGTGCCAGCAGCGCCTCCGCCCGGTGGAGGGACAATGAGCAGTTCTTC. Protein: CASSASARWRDNEQFF.